What follows are 3 T cell receptor beta chains derived from one specimen sequenced in a study of T cells in Graves' hyperthyroidism and ophthalmopathy. RNA transcripts gave rise to amplified TCR beta CDR3 regions. First-round RT-PCR targeting the TCR CDR3 was performed with the HTBI primer set. TCRdb fed the multiplex PCR reads into MiXCR, producing one record per CDR3 protein. The data contain approximately 600,000 distinct CDR3 sequences, roughly 15% of them singletons. The specimen was blood. These receptors were obtained from a woman in her 40s with Graves' ophthalmopathy.

A few counts support this clonotype. The genes are TRBV27 and TRBJ2-5; TRBD2 might be the D (6 bases). From germline, CDR1 is MNHEY and CDR2 SMNVEV (reference sequence). V lost 0 bases and J 3 bases, leaving 11 bases between the germline ends. This CDR3 contains 15 residues. The CDR3 loop reads CASSLSAGGEETQYF. CDR3 sequence (DNA): TGTGCCAGCAGTTTATCCGCAGGAGGGGAAGAGACCCAGTACTTC.

This clonotype turned up a few times. V gene TRBV3-1 combines with J gene TRBJ1-2, with 7 bases aligning to TRBD1. CDR3 length equals 15 residues. V lost 4 bases to trimming and J lost 0 bases; unmatched junction nucleotides: 5. CDR1 is LGHDT, CDR2 YNNKEL, per germline (reference sequence). The CDR3 coding sequence is TGTGCCAGCAGCCTTTCGGGACAGCCTAACTATGGCTACACCTTC. Its translation is CASSLSGQPNYGYTF.

The table lists this clonotype with a few counts. The DNA for the CDR3 is TGTGCCAGCAGTTACTCGAAGGCAAAGGGACTAGCGTCAGATACGCAGTATTTT. It codes for CASSYSKAKGLASDTQYF. This rearrangement joins TRBV6-2 or TRBV6-3 to TRBJ2-3, with 10 positions matching TRBD2. Trimming removed 0 bases from V and 4 bases from J; junction bases left unmatched: 10. The CDR3 has 18 residues. Germline CDR1 MNHEY, CDR2 SVGEGT.